A single sample is the source of the 25 T cell receptor beta chains below, sequenced in a study of PD-1 blockade in classical Hodgkin lymphoma. Every one of the patients relapsed after autologous stem cell transplantation (brentuximab vedotin exposure was variable). Measured with immunoSEQ multiplex PCR; TCRdb has only the in-frame clones, and not every one. This sample has 100,000 to 120,000 clones; about 89% occur once, and the top ten carry 15% to 20%. Sequences were derived from peripheral blood mononuclear cells (PBMCs), sampled before the second cycle of nivolumab. The receptors come from a human donor with classical Hodgkin lymphoma.

The chain joins TRBV7-9 to TRBJ1-1; 9 bases fit TRBD1. The CDR3 spans 13 residues. Germline-derived CDR1 and CDR2 are SEHNR and FQNEAQ (reference sequence). Losses at the gene ends were 3 bases for V and 8 bases for J; bases not matched to a gene: 4. CDR3 sequence: CASSFPGTGEAFF. In DNA form, the CDR3 reads TGTGCCAGCAGCTTCCCCGGGACAGGGGAAGCTTTCTTT.

Turning to this clone: Relative to the germline gene, one junction end is altered; a read error may explain this. This chain uses TRBV6-5 with TRBJ2-2; 7 bases line up with TRBD2. The germline CDR1 and CDR2 sequences are MNHEY and SVGAGI. The CDR3 consists of 13 residues. The CDR3 DNA follows: TGTGCCAGCATGGGGGGGAACAACGGGGAGCTGTTTTTT. Translated: CASMGGNNGELFF.

The genes are TRBV5-4 and TRBJ2-7, with 12 nucleotides matching TRBD2. The CDR3 extends over 14 amino acids. V lost 0 bases, J lost 5 bases, and 0 bases stayed unmatched. Germline V gene data show CDR1 as SGHNT and CDR2 as YYREEE (reference sequence). CDR3 bases: TGTGCCAGCAGCTTGGGACTAGCGGGGGACGAGCAGTACTTC. Translated: CASSLGLAGDEQYF.

The chain joins TRBV2 to TRBJ1-2; no reliable D call. Trimming left V 3 bases short and J 6 bases short, with 17 bases between. Germline CDR1 and CDR2: SNHLY and FYNNEI. The CDR3 is 15 residues long. The CDR3 coding sequence is TGTGCCAGCAGTGAGACGGGCAGTTACTTTGATGGCTACACCTTC. Translation gives CASSETGSYFDGYTF. Variable domain in full (rest from reference TRBV2 and TRBJ1-2): EPEVTQTPSHQVTQMGQEVILRCVPISNHLYFYWYRQILGQKVEFLVSFYNNEISEKSEIFDDQFSVERPDGSNFTLKIRSTKLEDSAMYFCASSETGSYFDGYTFGSGTRLTVV.

V gene TRBV28 combines with J gene TRBJ2-3; TRBD1 matches 8 bases. V lost 6 bases, J lost 0 bases, and 2 bases stayed unmatched. CDR1 and CDR2 (germline): MDHEN, SYDVKM. The CDR3 runs 14 residues. For the CDR3, the DNA is TGTGCCAGCAGCTGGACAGGGAGCACAGATACGCAGTATTTT. It is translated as CASSWTGSTDTQYF.

In its sample, this clone was seen once. The chain's CDR3 is CASSPPTDRAANYGYTF. CDR3 coding DNA: TGTGCCAGCAGCCCGCCGACCGACAGGGCCGCTAACTATGGCTACACCTTC. The genes are TRBV7-9 and TRBJ1-2; TRBD1 matches at 7 bases. The CDR3 covers 17 residues. The junction had 12 bases not matched to a gene; V was cut back by 5 bases and J by 0 bases. Germline assignment: CDR1 SEHNR and CDR2 FQNEAQ (reference sequence).

This chain uses TRBV5-1 with TRBJ2-4; D remains unclear. The length of the CDR3 is 15 residues. Deletions cut 4 bases from V and 1 base from J, with 12 bases between. Germline V gene lookup returns CDR1 SGHRS and CDR2 YFSETQ. The DNA for the CDR3 is TGCGCCAGCAGCCCGTCCCCTGGGGCCAAAAACATTCAGTACTTC. As protein: CASSPSPGAKNIQYF.

V and J are TRBV10-3 and TRBJ2-3; D gene uncertain. Trimming shortened V by 4 bases and J by 6 bases, and 5 bases separated the two germline ends. The germline gives CDR1 ENHRY, CDR2 SYGVKD. The CDR3 is 11 amino acids. As DNA, the CDR3 is TGTGCCATCAGTGCTAAGGATACGCAGTATTTT. Amino acids: CAISAKDTQYF.

V is TRBV6-5 and J is TRBJ1-6, with 7 bases fitting TRBD1. CDR1 and CDR2 from the germline V gene are MNHEY and SVGAGI. CDR3 length: 15 residues. With 2 bases clipped from V and 14 bases from J, the junction kept 12 bases outside the gene matches. CDR3 region: CASSYGEGAFLTLHF. Here the CDR3 DNA reads TGTGCCAGCAGTTACGGGGAGGGGGCTTTCCTTACCCTCCACTTT.

DNA of the CDR3: TGCAGCGTTGATGGTTTCCTAGGACAGCTGGATACAGATACGCAGTATTTT. Its translation is CSVDGFLGQLDTDTQYF. The chain couples TRBV29-1 to TRBJ2-3; tentatively, D is TRBD1 (6 bases). The CDR3 length is 17 residues. Trimming removed 3 bases at V and 3 bases at J, with 22 bases between. Germline V gene sequence: CDR1 SQVTM, CDR2 ANQGSEA.

The CDR3 DNA reads as TGTGCCAGTAGTCGTAGCGGGGGTAGCTCCTACAATGAGCAGTTCTTC. This encodes CASSRSGGSSYNEQFF. The chain carries TRBV19 and TRBJ2-1; TRBD2 matches at 9 bases. Germline CDR1 and CDR2: LNHDA and SQIVND (reference sequence). The CDR3 is made up of 16 amino acids. V dropped 5 bases and J dropped 0; count of bases not matched to a gene: 5.

This rearrangement joins TRBV29-1 to TRBJ2-5, with 10 positions matching TRBD2. Germline V gene lookup returns CDR1 SQVTM and CDR2 ANQGSEA. The CDR3 runs 16 residues. Germline trimming cut 4 bases from V and 3 bases from J; bases unmatched to any gene: 11. CDR3 nucleotides: TGCAGCGTTGTAACTTTACTAGCGGGATCGGAAGAGACCCAGTACTTC. It specifies CSVVTLLAGSEETQYF. The full variable domain, in which reference TRBV29-1 and TRBJ2-5 provide the parts outside the CDR3, is SAVISQKPSRDICQRGTSLTIQCQVDSQVTMMFWYRQQPGQSLTLIATANQGSEATYESGFVIDKFPISRPNLTFSTLTVSNMSPEDSSIYLCSVVTLLAGSEETQYFGPGTRLLVL.

This clone was observed a handful of times. The chain links TRBV7-9 to TRBJ1-2, with D possibly matching TRBD1 (5 bases). The CDR3 runs 14 residues. Germline values: CDR1 SEHNR, CDR2 FQNEAQ (reference sequence). With 5 bases removed from V and 0 bases from J, the gap between germline ends came to 10 bases. The CDR3 here is CASSLPGTNYGYTF. DNA of the CDR3: TGTGCCAGCAGCCTCCCAGGGACTAACTATGGCTACACCTTC. The full variable domain, rest sourced from reference TRBV7-9 and TRBJ1-2, is DTGVSQNPRHKITKRGQNVTFRCDPISEHNRLYWYRQTLGQGPEFLTYFQNEAQLEKSRLLSDRFSAERPKGSFSTLEIQRTEQGDSAMYLCASSLPGTNYGYTFGSGTRLTVV.

This clone came up once. The chain has TRBV30 and TRBJ1-3; perhaps TRBD1 as D (6 bases). The germline CDR1 and CDR2 sequences are GTSNPN and SVGIG (reference sequence). The CDR3 totals 15 residues. Deletions cut 2 bases from V and 9 bases from J, with 20 bases between. Written as DNA, the CDR3 is TGTGCCTGGAGTTTTTCAGGGGCACGCATTAGCACCATATATTTT. This sequence encodes CAWSFSGARISTIYF. The whole variable domain, filled in from reference TRBV30 and TRBJ1-3, reads SQTIHQWPATLVQPVGSPLSLECTVEGTSNPNLYWYRQAAGRGLQLLFYSVGIGQISSEVPQNLSASRPQDRQFILSSKKLLLSDSGFYLCAWSFSGARISTIYFGEGSWLTVV.

The chain combines TRBV14 with TRBJ2-7; TRBD2 matches 12 bases. The germline V gene encodes CDR1 SGHDN and CDR2 FVKESK. This CDR3 is 14 amino acids long. The V segment lost 5 bases and the J segment 2 bases; nucleotides outside the gene matches: 1. CDR3 loop: CASSWTSGAYEQYF. CDR3 bases: TGTGCCAGCAGCTGGACTAGCGGGGCCTACGAGCAGTACTTC.

The gene calls are TRBV7-9 and TRBJ2-1; a weak D match, TRBD1 (6 bases). Germline lookup yields CDR1 SEHNR and CDR2 FQNEAQ (reference sequence). There are 18 residues in the CDR3. The V and J ends lost 0 bases and 4 bases respectively, with 19 bases between them. In nucleotides, the CDR3 is TGTGCCAGCAGCTTAGCCTTTTTTTCAGGGGCTAAGTACAATGAGCAGTTCTTC. Its protein product is CASSLAFFSGAKYNEQFF.

This chain joins TRBV27 and TRBJ1-3; D gene unclear. Germline CDR1 and CDR2: MNHEY and SMNVEV (reference sequence). The V end lost 6 bases, the J end lost 0 bases, and 6 bases lay between the germline ends. This CDR3 region has 13 residues. The CDR3 sequence is CASRGNSGNTIYF. The CDR3 DNA reads TGTGCCAGCAGGGGGAACTCTGGAAACACCATATATTTT.

The rearrangement links TRBV14 to TRBJ1-3, with a tentative D call TRBD1 (5 bases). V lost 4 bases and J lost 3, with 10 bases in between. The germline gives CDR1 SGHDN, CDR2 FVKESK. This CDR3 is 14 amino acids long. CDR3 sequence (DNA): TGTGCCAGCAGCCTGCAGGGTTATGGAAACACCATATATTTT. Protein: CASSLQGYGNTIYF.

The genes are TRBV4-3 and TRBJ2-1; TRBD1 matches 9 bases. Germline V gene lookup returns CDR1 LGHNA and CDR2 YSLEER. The CDR3 contains 15 residues. V gave up 4 bases and J gave up 4 bases; unmatched junction bases: 5. The CDR3: CASSPWTGDYNEQFF. The CDR3 nucleotides read TGCGCCAGCAGCCCATGGACAGGGGATTACAATGAGCAGTTCTTC.

The V and J genes are TRBV4-1 and TRBJ1-1; 7 bases are a match to TRBD1. Germline V gives CDR1 MGHRA, CDR2 YSYEKL. The CDR3 is 18 residues long. Germline trimming cut 4 bases from V and 4 bases from J; bases unmatched to any gene: 18. In DNA form, the CDR3 reads TGCGCCAGCAGCCCGAACCTAAACCCGACAGGGTGGGGCACTGAAGCTTTCTTT. Protein: CASSPNLNPTGWGTEAFF.

CDR3 nucleotides: TGTGCCAGCAGCCATCGGGGGTTTCCCCAAGAGACCCAGTACTTC. It codes for CASSHRGFPQETQYF. The rearrangement uses TRBV7-2 and TRBJ2-5; possible D gene TRBD2, 6 bases. The CDR3 contains 15 residues. Trimming pared 5 bases from V and 1 base from J, leaving 14 bases between. Germline V gene data show CDR1 as SGHTA and CDR2 as FQGNSA.

This chain links TRBV30 with TRBJ1-4; D unclear. The CDR3 length is 11 residues. V was clipped by 2 bases and J by 4 bases, with 2 bases between them. Germline CDR1 and CDR2: GTSNPN and SVGIG (reference sequence). CDR3 loop: CAWSLNEKLFF. In DNA form, the CDR3 reads TGTGCCTGGAGTCTTAATGAAAAACTGTTTTTT.

This chain links TRBV7-9 with TRBJ2-3; 14 nucleotides match TRBD2. The V gene end was trimmed by 5 bases and the J gene end by 1 base; junction bases not matched to a gene: 8. In germline, CDR1 is SEHNR, CDR2 FQNEAQ (reference sequence). The CDR3 runs to 18 residues. The chain's CDR3 is CASSQGTSGSWGTDTQYF. Here the CDR3 DNA reads TGTGCCAGCAGCCAAGGGACTAGCGGGAGTTGGGGCACAGATACGCAGTATTTT.

This rearrangement joins TRBV4-1 to TRBJ1-2, with D possibly being TRBD1 (5 bases). Germline values: CDR1 MGHRA, CDR2 YSYEKL. CDR3 length: 14 amino acids. V was cut by 1 base and J by 6 bases, with 12 bases left in between. The CDR3 DNA is TGCGCCAGCAGCCAAGTGCAGGGAGCGGATGGCTACACCTTC. Translating gives CASSQVQGADGYTF.

The V and J genes are TRBV5-6 and TRBJ2-2, with TRBD2 matching over 10 bases. The CDR3 contains 17 residues. Per germline, CDR1 SGHDT and CDR2 YYEEEE. The V gene end was trimmed by 0 bases and the J gene end by 5 bases; junction bases not matched to a gene: 7. The CDR3 here is CASSLVGLASYTGELFF. In nucleotides, the CDR3 is TGTGCCAGCAGCTTGGTGGGACTAGCGAGTTATACCGGGGAGCTGTTTTTT.